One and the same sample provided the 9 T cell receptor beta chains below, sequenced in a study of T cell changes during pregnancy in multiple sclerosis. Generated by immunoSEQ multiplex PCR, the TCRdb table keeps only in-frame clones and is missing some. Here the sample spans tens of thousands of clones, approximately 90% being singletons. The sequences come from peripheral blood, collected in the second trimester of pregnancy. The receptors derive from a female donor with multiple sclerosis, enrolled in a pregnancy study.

CDR3: CASRPTGARNQPQHF. The CDR3 DNA sequence: TGTGCCAGTAGACCGACAGGGGCACGCAATCAGCCCCAGCATTTT. The gene calls are TRBV19 and TRBJ1-5; the match to TRBD1 covers 8 bases. The CDR3 is 15 amino acids. The ends lost 6 bases at V and 2 bases at J; junction bases unmatched: 6. Looked up from germline, CDR1 is LNHDA and CDR2 is SQIVND (reference sequence).

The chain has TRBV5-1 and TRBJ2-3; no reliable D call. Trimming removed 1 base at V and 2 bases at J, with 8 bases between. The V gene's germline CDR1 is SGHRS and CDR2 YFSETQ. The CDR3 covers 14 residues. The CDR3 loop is CASSLQANTDTQYF. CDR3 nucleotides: TGCGCCAGCAGCTTGCAAGCCAACACAGATACGCAGTATTTT.

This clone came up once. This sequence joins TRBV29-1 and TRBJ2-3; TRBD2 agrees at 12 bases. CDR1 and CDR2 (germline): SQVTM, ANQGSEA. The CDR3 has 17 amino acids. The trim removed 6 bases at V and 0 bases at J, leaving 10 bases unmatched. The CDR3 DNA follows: TGCAGCGTCAAGGCTAGCGGGGGGGCCGCTAGCACAGATACGCAGTATTTT. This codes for CSVKASGGAASTDTQYF.

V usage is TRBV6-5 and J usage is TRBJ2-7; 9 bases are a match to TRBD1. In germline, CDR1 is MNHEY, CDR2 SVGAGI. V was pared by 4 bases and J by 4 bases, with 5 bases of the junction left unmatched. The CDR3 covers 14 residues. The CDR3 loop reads CASSSGQGLYEQYF. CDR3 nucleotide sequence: TGTGCCAGCAGTTCGGGACAGGGCCTATACGAGCAGTACTTC.

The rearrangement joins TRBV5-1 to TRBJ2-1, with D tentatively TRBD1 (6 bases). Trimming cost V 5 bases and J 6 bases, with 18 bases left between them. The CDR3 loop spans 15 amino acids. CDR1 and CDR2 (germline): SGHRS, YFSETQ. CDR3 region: CASRKTGLSGNEQFF. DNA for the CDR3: TGCGCCAGCAGGAAAACAGGGTTGAGTGGCAATGAGCAGTTCTTC. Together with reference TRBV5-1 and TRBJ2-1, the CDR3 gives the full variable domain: KAGVTQTPRYLIKTRGQQVTLSCSPISGHRSVSWYQQTPGQGLQFLFEYFSETQRNKGNFPGRFSGRQFSNSRSEMNVSTLELGDSALYLCASRKTGLSGNEQFFGPGTRLTVL.

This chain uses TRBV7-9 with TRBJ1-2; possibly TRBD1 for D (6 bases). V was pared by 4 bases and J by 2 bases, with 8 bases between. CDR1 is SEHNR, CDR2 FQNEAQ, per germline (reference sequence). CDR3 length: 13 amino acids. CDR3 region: CASSSGQNYGYTF. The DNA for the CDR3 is TGTGCCAGCAGCTCAGGACAGAACTATGGCTACACCTTC.

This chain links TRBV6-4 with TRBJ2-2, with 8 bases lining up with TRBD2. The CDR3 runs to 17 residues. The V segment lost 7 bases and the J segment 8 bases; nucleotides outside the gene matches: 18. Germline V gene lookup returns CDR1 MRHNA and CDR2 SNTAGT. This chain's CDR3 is CASTQSSSGDTTGELFF. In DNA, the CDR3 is TGTGCCAGCACCCAATCCAGTAGCGGGGACACTACAGGGGAGCTGTTTTTT.

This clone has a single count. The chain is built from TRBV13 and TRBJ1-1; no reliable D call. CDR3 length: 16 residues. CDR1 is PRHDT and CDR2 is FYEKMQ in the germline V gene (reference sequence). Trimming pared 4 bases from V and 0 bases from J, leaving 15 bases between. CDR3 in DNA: TGTGCCAGCAGCTCGCCCTCCTTACATATGAACACTGAAGCTTTCTTT. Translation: CASSSPSLHMNTEAFF.

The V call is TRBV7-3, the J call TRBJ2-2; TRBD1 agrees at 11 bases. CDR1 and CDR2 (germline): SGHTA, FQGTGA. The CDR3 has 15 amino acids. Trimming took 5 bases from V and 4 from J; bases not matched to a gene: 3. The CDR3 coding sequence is TGTGCCAGCAGCCCCGGGACAGGGGGCACCGGGGAGCTGTTTTTT. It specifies CASSPGTGGTGELFF.